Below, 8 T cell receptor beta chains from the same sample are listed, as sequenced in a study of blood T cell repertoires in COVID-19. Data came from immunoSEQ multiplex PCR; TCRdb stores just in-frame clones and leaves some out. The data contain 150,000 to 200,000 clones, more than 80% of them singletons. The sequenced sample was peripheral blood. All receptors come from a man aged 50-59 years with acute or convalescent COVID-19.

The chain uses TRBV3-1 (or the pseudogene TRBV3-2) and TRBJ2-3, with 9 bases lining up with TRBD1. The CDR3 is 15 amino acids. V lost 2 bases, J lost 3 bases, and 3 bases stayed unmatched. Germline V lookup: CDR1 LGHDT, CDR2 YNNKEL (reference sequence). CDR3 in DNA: TGTGCCAGCAGCCAAACAGGGGGCAGAACAGATACGCAGTATTTT. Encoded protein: CASSQTGGRTDTQYF.

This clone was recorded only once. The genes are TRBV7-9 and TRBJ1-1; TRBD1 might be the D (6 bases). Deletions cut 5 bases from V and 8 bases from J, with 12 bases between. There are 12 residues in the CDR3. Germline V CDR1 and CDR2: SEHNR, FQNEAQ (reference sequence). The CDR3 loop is CASSPWTDEAFF. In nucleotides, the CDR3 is TGTGCCAGCAGCCCTTGGACAGACGAAGCTTTCTTT.

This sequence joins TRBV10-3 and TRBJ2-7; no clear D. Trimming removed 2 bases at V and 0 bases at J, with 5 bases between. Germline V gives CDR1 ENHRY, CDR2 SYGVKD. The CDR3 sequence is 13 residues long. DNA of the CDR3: TGTGCCATCAGTGAGGACATCTCCTACGAGCAGTACGTC. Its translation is CAISEDISYEQYV.

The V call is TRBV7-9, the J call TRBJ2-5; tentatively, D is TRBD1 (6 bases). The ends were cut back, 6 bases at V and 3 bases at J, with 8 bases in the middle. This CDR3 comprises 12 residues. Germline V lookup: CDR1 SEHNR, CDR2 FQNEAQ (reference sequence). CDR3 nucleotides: TGTGCCAGCAGAAAGGGGGAAGAGACCCAGTACTTC. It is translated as CASRKGEETQYF.

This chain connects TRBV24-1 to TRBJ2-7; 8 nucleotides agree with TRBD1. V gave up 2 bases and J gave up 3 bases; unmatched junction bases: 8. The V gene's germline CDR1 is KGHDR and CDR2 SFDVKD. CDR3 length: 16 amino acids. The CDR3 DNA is TGTGCCACCAGTGATTCCCGATACGGACAGGGCTACGAGCAGTACTTC. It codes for CATSDSRYGQGYEQYF.

CDR3 region: CASSQDGGGAYGYTF. CDR3 DNA sequence: TGCGCCAGCAGCCAAGATGGCGGGGGGGCATATGGCTACACCTTC. The genes are TRBV4-1 and TRBJ1-2, with D tentatively TRBD1 (6 bases). CDR1 and CDR2 from the germline V gene are MGHRA and YSYEKL. The CDR3 length is 15 residues. V was trimmed by 0 bases and J by 5 bases, leaving 13 bases between them.

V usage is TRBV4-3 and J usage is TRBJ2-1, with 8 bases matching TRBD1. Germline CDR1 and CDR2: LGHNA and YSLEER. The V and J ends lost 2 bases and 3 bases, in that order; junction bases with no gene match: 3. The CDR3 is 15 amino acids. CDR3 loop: CASSQLDRGYNEQFF. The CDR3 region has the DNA TGCGCCAGCAGCCAACTCGACAGGGGCTACAATGAGCAGTTCTTC.

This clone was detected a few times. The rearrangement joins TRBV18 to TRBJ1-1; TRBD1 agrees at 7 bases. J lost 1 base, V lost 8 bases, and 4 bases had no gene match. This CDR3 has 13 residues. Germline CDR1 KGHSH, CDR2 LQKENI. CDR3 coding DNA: TGTGCCAGCCAACAGGGGAAGAACACTGAAGCTTTCTTT. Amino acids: CASQQGKNTEAFF.